The clone carrying this TCR beta chain was counted ten times or more. Its cognate antigen is unknown. This entry comes from a study of response to subunit inactivated influenza vaccine. TCRdb reprocessed the RT-PCR reads with MiXCR, giving one entry per CDR3 protein. Of over 450,000 distinct CDR3 sequences in the sample, 13% are singletons; the top ten hold 13%. Findings and caveats of the study: With each seasonal influenza vaccination, the authors suggested, few new T cells are recruited.

Germline CDR1 and CDR2: LGHNA and YSLEER. The ends were cut back, 0 bases at V and 0 bases at J, with 10 bases in the middle. The length of the CDR3 is 16 residues. The sequence was collected from a man in his fifties or sixties who received an inactivated influenza vaccine. The chain couples TRBV4-3 to TRBJ2-3, with TRBD2 as a possible D gene (6 bases). The input for sequencing was PBMCs from blood, taken 45 days after vaccination. The CDR3 sequence is CASSQDPGASTDTQYF. The CDR3 nucleotides read TGCGCCAGCAGCCAAGATCCGGGAGCTAGCACAGATACGCAGTATTTT.